The 4 T cell receptor beta chains below come from one sample, sequenced in a study of T cells in Graves' hyperthyroidism and ophthalmopathy. Amplified TCR beta CDR3 regions came from RNA transcripts. HTBI primers drove first-round RT-PCR of the TCR CDR3. TCRdb re-analysed the multiplex PCR reads in MiXCR, keeping a single row per CDR3 protein. The sample records 30,000 to 40,000 distinct CDR3 sequences, approximately 52% being singletons. The sample consisted of blood. The receptors derive from a man aged 35-49 years with Graves' ophthalmopathy.

The genes are TRBV9 and TRBJ1-5; 9 bases line up with TRBD1. Germline lookup yields CDR1 SGDLS and CDR2 YYNGEE. J lost 1 base, V lost 4 bases, and 3 bases had no gene match. This CDR3 spans 15 amino acids. CDR3 nucleotides: TGTGCCAGCAGCACCGGACAGGGGAGCAATCAGCCCCAGCATTTT. The encoded protein is CASSTGQGSNQPQHF.

Comments on this clonotype: This CDR3 fails to terminate in the conserved phenylalanine or tryptophan, so it likely reflects a read error. This chain joins TRBV2 and TRBJ2-5, with D uncertain. Between the trimmed V and J ends, which lost 2 bases and 11 bases, there was a span of 18 bases. Germline assignment: CDR1 SNHLY and CDR2 FYNNEI. CDR3 length: 14 residues. The DNA for the CDR3 is TGTGCCAGCAGTGAATGGGGTGTAAGCTATGGGCAGTACTCC. Protein: CASSEWGVSYGQYS.

This chain links TRBV5-1 with TRBJ2-7; 10 positions match TRBD2. J was trimmed by 3 bases and V by 0 bases; bases with no gene match: 6. This CDR3 has 16 amino acids. Germline-derived CDR1 and CDR2 are SGHRS and YFSETQ. In DNA, the CDR3 is TGCGCCAGCAGCTTGGGGGCTAGCGGGGGAAGCTACGAGCAGTACTTC. Protein product: CASSLGASGGSYEQYF.

This clonotype appeared many times. The chain has TRBV12-3 or TRBV12-4 and TRBJ1-1; the match to TRBD1 covers 7 bases. V was clipped by 5 bases and J by 4 bases; unmatched bases: 10. The CDR3 is made up of 15 amino acids. CDR3 region: CASSPTKQGSTEAFF. CDR3 sequence (DNA): TGTGCCAGCAGTCCTACAAAACAGGGGTCCACTGAAGCTTTCTTT.